This record concerns one TCR beta chain sequence. No cognate antigen has been identified for it. No base quality information exists; no much larger clone differs at one position. These data come from a study of identical twins (dated by TCRdb to the mid-2010s). Regarding the study in general: TCR alpha and beta repertoires from monozygotic twins, unrelated adults of various ages and cord blood were deep-sequenced to test whether fetal clonotypes persist. To rule out contamination, the twin experiments were replicated at different times with different library preparation protocols. What the authors observed across the whole study: Abundant cord blood beta clonotypes had fewer insertions, young adult naive repertoires showed a similar but weaker trend, and memory repertoires showed no such trend. Zero-insertion analyses could be partly confounded by invariant T cells such as MAIT and iNKT, though diverse VJ usage argued against such confounding for most clonotypes. Compared with coincidental sharing between unrelated individuals, out-of-frame TCR alpha sequences shared between twins showed an excess of sequences with low generation probability. The excess sharing between twins in beta out-of-frame sequences was weaker because fewer shared sequences reduced the signal-to-noise ratio. In monozygotic twins, recombination models systematically underestimated out-of-frame TCR alpha sharing, but the models matched the sharing seen between unrelated individuals. Because the same donors could not be followed over many years, the conclusions depended on cross-sectional statistical analysis.

All donors were healthy Caucasians. The twin cohort comprised three pairs of female monozygotic twins, all aged roughly 18 to 29 years. CD4+ and CD8+ T cell populations were isolated with positive isolation kits from Invitrogen. The CDR3 sequence holds 14 residues, the cysteine and phenylalanine included. Here the CDR3 DNA is all that survives: 42 bases in frame from base 1. According to the germline V gene (reference sequence), CDR1 reads LNHDA and CDR2 reads SQIVND. V is clipped by 9 bases and J by 9 bases, and the sequence between their germline boundaries is 18 bases long. The library was obtained by 5' RACE. For sequencing, an Illumina HiSeq 2000 was employed. Template switching introduced a universal primer binding site; the final cDNA contained a unique molecular identifier, enabling accurate counting of TCR cDNA molecules. Specific primers in the conserved constant-segment region were used to synthesize first-strand cDNA for TCR alpha and beta chains. To control for contamination, each cDNA library was double barcoded with a SMART-Mk sample barcode plus Illumina barcodes. Two successive PCR steps introduced TruSeq adapter sequences along with Illumina sample barcodes. The Illumina HiSeq platform was used with custom primers to sequence TCR alpha and beta cDNA libraries. The authors processed their data as follows. MiGEC processed the raw reads to extract unique molecular identifiers, while MiXCR was used to determine the CDR3 positions. Recombination models were inferred per individual with the repgenHMM and IGoR tools using an EM algorithm. Shared clonotypes were analyzed with the tcR package in R, and sharing was normalized by the product of cloneset sizes. To study raw recombination free of thymic and clonal selection effects, out-of-frame nonproductive sequences were analyzed. The public reads were quality trimmed at Q25 with fastp and then assembled into clones with MiXCR by TCRdb, keeping productive beta chains. All rows with the same CDR3 protein become a single entry with the most common DNA and genes. TCRdb's processing, not the authors' own work, is the source of the V and J calls. The sample profile shows a few hundred thousand distinct CDR3 sequences; around 24% of them were found once. Roughly 2.8% of the sample comes from the top ten.

The sample also formed part of further work on T cells expressing NK-cell markers. According to the second study: TCR beta-chain repertoires were profiled in sorted CD3+CD56+NKG2C+, CD3+CD56+NKG2C- and CD3+CD56-NKG2C+ T-cell subsets from seven or eight donors. Among the eight sequenced donors, seven were HCMV-seropositive and one was HCMV-seronegative. In several experiments an anti-gammadeltaTCR antibody was added to restrict sorting to alphabetaTCR-expressing T cells. In over five donors, the dominant CD3+CD56+NKG2C+ clonotypes were among the top 10 CD8+ clonotypes and accounted for about 1.0-7.5% of CD8+ T cells. Those dominant clonotypes were again the most abundant among CD3+CD56-NKG2C+ cells in several donors, at roughly 28.3-65%. It remained unclear whether the expanded NKG2C-expressing T cell clones were specific for HCMV antigens. All eight donors whose samples were sequenced were randomly selected healthy volunteers, three of them men and five women. HCMV serostatus was determined by detecting HCMV-specific IgG in serum with a commercial ELISA kit. MIGEC was used to demultiplex reads and group the reads by UMI, and MiTCR was used to assemble and quantify clonotypes. Only TCR cDNA sequences supported by at least two reads were kept to exclude erroneous sequences. The tcR package was used for downstream repertoire analysis, and clonotypes were matched across fractions by CDR3 nucleotide sequence plus V segment. Antigen specificity was annotated against VDJdb with VDJmatch, allowing one amino acid substitution in CDR3.

This clonotype was obtained from a woman aged 18-29 years in good health. The specimen sequenced was CD4+ T cells sorted from blood. The chain is assembled from TRBV19 and TRBJ1-6; tentative D gene TRBD1, with 5 bases matching. The sequenced DNA: TGTGCCAGCAAGGACCGGGACGGCTTTTCACCCCTCCACTTT. Its protein reads: CASKDRDGFSPLHF.